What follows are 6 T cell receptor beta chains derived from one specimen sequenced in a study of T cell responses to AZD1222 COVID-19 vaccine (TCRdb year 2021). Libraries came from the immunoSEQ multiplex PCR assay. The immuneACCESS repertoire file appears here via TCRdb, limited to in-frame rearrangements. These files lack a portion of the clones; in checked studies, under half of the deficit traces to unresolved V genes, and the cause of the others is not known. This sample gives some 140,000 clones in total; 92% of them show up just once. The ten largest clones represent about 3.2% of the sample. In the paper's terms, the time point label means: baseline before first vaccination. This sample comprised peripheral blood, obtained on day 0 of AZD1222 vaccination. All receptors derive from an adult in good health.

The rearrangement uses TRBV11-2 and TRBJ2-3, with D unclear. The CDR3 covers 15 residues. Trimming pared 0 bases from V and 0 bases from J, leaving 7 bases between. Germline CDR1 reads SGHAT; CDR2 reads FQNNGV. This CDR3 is CASSLDIGSTDTQYF. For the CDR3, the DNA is TGTGCCAGCAGCTTAGATATAGGGAGCACAGATACGCAGTATTTT. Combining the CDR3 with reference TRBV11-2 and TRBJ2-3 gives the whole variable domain EAGVAQSPRYKIIEKRQSVAFWCNPISGHATLYWYQQILGQGPKLLIQFQNNGVVDDSQLPKDRFSAERLKGVDSTLKIQPAKLEDSAVYLCASSLDIGSTDTQYFGPGTRLTVL.

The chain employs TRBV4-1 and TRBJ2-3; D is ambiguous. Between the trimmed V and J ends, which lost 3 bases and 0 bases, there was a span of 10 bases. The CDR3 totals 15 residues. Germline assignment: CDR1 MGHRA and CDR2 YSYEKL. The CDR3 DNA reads TGCGCCAGCAGCCACGTAGGGAAAAGCACAGATACGCAGTATTTT. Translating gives CASSHVGKSTDTQYF.

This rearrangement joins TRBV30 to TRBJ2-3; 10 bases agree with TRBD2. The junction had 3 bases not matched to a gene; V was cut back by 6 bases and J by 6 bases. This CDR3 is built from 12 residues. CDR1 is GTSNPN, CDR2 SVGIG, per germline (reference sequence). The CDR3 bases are TGTGCCTGTAGCGGGGGGAGTGATACGCAGTATTTT. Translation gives CACSGGSDTQYF.

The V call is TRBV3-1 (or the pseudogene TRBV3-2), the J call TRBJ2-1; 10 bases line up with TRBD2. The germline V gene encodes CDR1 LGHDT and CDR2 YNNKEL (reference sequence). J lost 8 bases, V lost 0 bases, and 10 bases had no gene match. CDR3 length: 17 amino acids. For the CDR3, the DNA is TGTGCCAGCAGCCAAGATAGCGGGGGGCTGGTTAGGTATGAGCAGTTCTTC. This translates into CASSQDSGGLVRYEQFF.

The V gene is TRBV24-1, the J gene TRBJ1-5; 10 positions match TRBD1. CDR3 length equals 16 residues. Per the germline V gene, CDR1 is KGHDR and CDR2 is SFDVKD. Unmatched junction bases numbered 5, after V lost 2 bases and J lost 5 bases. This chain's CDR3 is CATSDSTTGGDQPQHF. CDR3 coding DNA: TGTGCCACCAGTGATTCGACGACAGGGGGCGATCAGCCCCAGCATTTT.

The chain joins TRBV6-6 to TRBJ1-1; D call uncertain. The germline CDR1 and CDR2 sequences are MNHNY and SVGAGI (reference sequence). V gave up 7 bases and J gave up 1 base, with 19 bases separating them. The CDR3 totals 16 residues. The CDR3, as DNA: TGTGCCAGCAACCTTACCCCAGGACGGGGGAACACTGAAGCTTTCTTT. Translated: CASNLTPGRGNTEAFF.